This T cell receptor beta chain was found in a study of blood T cell repertoires in COVID-19. Across the study: Italy, Spain and the United States were the sources of the convalescent and acute COVID-19 samples. T cells, B-cell-depleted T cells, or PBMCs supplied cDNA or gDNA.

The CDR3 extends over 15 amino acids. Between the trimmed V and J ends, which lost 2 bases and 5 bases, there was a span of 15 bases. Germline V gene lookup returns CDR1 SGHVS and CDR2 FNYEAQ. As originally analysed: Quantification of nucleated cells was approximated via reference gene primer amplification. This table comes from immunoSEQ multiplex PCR, and its TCRdb copy is limited to in-frame clones, with some not included. V and J calls and clone size are as listed in that table; D and trimming were resolved from the DNA. The sample lists about 180,000 clones, roughly 87% occurring once. The sequenced sample was peripheral blood. This clonotype originated in a man between 18 and 29 years old who had recovered from COVID-19. The chain links TRBV7-6 to TRBJ1-1; a weak D match, TRBD1 (5 bases). CDR3 region: CASSLNGAEYTEAFF. CDR3 sequence (DNA): TGTGCCAGCAGCTTAAATGGGGCTGAGTATACTGAAGCTTTCTTT.